These T cell receptor beta chains were read from a single sample in a study of cytomegalovirus exposure and HLA in healthy donors. Using immunoSEQ multiplex PCR, the repertoire was profiled, and TCRdb retains in-frame clones only, with some absent. Seen here are about 260,000 clones, more than 55% observed once, and the top ten hold around 2.3%. Sequenced: PBMCs. Receptors originate from a female donor in good health and CMV-seronegative. Both conserved end residues are part of each CDR3. Fields, in order: D gene, V gene, clone size, J gene, CDR3 protein, CDR3 DNA. A D gene is named only where the DNA matches it firmly. Expanded clones are given a class, and other clones once, few, many or no size at all.

.	TRBV10-1	.	TRBJ2-7	CASSAGREQYF	TGCGCCAGCAGTGCCGGTCGTGAGCAGTACTTC
TRBD2	TRBV28	.	TRBJ2-2	CASRPHLAGGNTGELFF	TGTGCCAGCAGGCCCCACCTAGCGGGAGGGAACACCGGGGAGCTGTTTTTT
.	TRBV5-1	.	TRBJ2-3	CASSFLIADFGSDTQYF	TGCGCCAGCAGCTTTCTTATAGCGGACTTTGGATCAGATACGCAGTATTTT
TRBD2	TRBV5-1	.	TRBJ2-1	CASSPGLAGGALYNEQFF	TGCGCCAGCAGCCCGGGACTAGCGGGAGGGGCCCTCTACAATGAGCAGTTCTTC
TRBD2	TRBV9	few	TRBJ2-7	CASSVSGSGYEQYF	TGTGCCAGCAGCGTAAGCGGGAGTGGTTACGAGCAGTACTTC
.	TRBV7-9	.	TRBJ2-7	CSSSARSYEQYF	TGTTCCAGCAGCGCTCGGAGCTACGAGCAGTACTTC
TRBD1	TRBV6-1	.	TRBJ2-2	CASSHGQGTTGELFF	TGTGCCAGCAGTCATGGACAGGGTACCACCGGGGAGCTGTTTTTT
.	TRBV27	.	TRBJ2-5	CASSPIFRETQYF	TGTGCCAGCAGTCCAATTTTCCGGGAGACCCAGTACTTC
TRBD2	TRBV5-8	.	TRBJ2-1	CASSLGTSANNEQFF	TGTGCCAGCAGCTTGGGGACTAGCGCAAACAATGAGCAGTTCTTC
.	TRBV1	.	TRBJ2-3	CTSSVVGGGGELDTQYF	TGCACCAGCAGCGTCGTGGGGGGGGGAGGGGAATTAGATACGCAGTATTTT
.	TRBV5-4	.	TRBJ2-4	CASSLPGGRAKNIQYF	TGTGCCAGCAGCTTGCCCGGTGGGAGGGCCAAAAACATTCAGTACTTC
.	TRBV27	.	TRBJ2-5	CASTPQAGQQETQYF	TGTGCCAGCACCCCCCAGGCAGGACAGCAAGAGACCCAGTACTTC
TRBD2	TRBV4-1	few	TRBJ2-7	CASSPNSGRIMDEQYF	TGCGCCAGCAGCCCGAATAGCGGGAGGATAATGGACGAGCAGTACTTC
TRBD1	TRBV27	.	TRBJ1-3	CASSRGNGNTIYF	TGTGCCAGCAGCAGGGGGAATGGAAACACCATATATTTT
.	TRBV20-1	.	TRBJ2-7	CSAQGLVEQYF	TGCAGTGCACAGGGCCTCGTGGAGCAGTACTTC
.	TRBV15	.	TRBJ2-3	CATSSRQPTDTQYF	TGTGCCACCAGCAGTAGACAGCCCACAGATACGCAGTATTTT
.	TRBV6-1	.	TRBJ2-7	CASSGVRGSGSYEQYF	TGTGCCAGCAGTGGAGTCCGTGGGTCGGGGTCCTACGAGCAGTACTTC
.	TRBV30	.	TRBJ2-7	CAWSVGSSQYF	TGTGCCTGGAGTGTAGGTAGCTCCCAGTACTTC
TRBD2	TRBV19	.	TRBJ2-1	CASSPLAGLNEQFF	TGTGCCAGTAGCCCTCTAGCGGGTTTAAATGAGCAGTTCTTC
TRBD2	TRBV19	.	TRBJ2-7	CASSIPRTSVLCDEQYF	TGTGCCAGTAGTATCCCTCGGACTAGCGTACTTTGCGACGAGCAGTACTTC
.	TRBV13	.	TRBJ2-5	CASSQDRQETQYF	TGTGCCAGCAGCCAGGACAGACAAGAGACCCAGTACTTC